The 6 T cell receptor beta chains in this list originate from one sample, sequenced in a study of glioma-infiltrating T cells. TCR alpha and beta CDR3 regions were amplified from RNA using iRepertoire nested multiplex PCR. A single record per CDR3 protein comes from TCRdb applying MiXCR to the multiplex PCR reads. The sample has around 130,000 distinct CDR3 sequences; around 25% are singletons. Sequencing input: glioma tissue, nonneoplastic brain tissue, or PBMCs (not recorded which). All receptors derive from a human donor with low-grade glioma or glioblastoma, undergoing nonglioma brain surgery, or in good health (not recorded which).

The genes are TRBV7-2 and TRBJ1-3, with 8 bases lining up with TRBD1. Germline assignment: CDR1 SGHTA and CDR2 FQGNSA. The CDR3 runs 14 residues. The junction had 4 bases not matched to a gene; V was cut back by 5 bases and J by 4 bases. CDR3 residues: CASSEDRGGNTIYF. For the CDR3, the DNA is TGTGCCAGCAGCGAAGACAGGGGAGGAAACACCATATATTTT. The whole variable domain, filled in from reference TRBV7-2 and TRBJ1-3, reads GAGVSQSPSNKVTEKGKDVELRCDPISGHTALYWYRQSLGQGLEFLIYFQGNSAPDKSGLPSDRFSAERTGGSVSTLTIQRTQQEDSAVYLCASSEDRGGNTIYFGEGSWLTVV.

The chain links TRBV25-1 to TRBJ1-1; tentative D call: TRBD1 (5 bases). The V gene's germline CDR1 is MGHDK and CDR2 SYGVNS. CDR3 length: 13 residues. Trimming left V 3 bases short and J 9 bases short, with 14 bases between. For the CDR3, the DNA is TGTGCCAGCAGTGACACCCACAGGACCCAAGCTTTCTTT. Protein: CASSDTHRTQAFF.

Worth noting for this clonotype: Its ends do not fully match the called genes, so a read error is possible. V usage is TRBV2 and J usage is TRBJ2-3; TRBD2 might be the D (5 bases). The germline V gene has CDR1 SNHLY and CDR2 FYNNEI. CDR3 length: 14 residues. CDR3 nucleotides: TGTGCCAGCAGTGACACCTCTAGCACAGATAAGCAGTATTTT. Its protein product is CASSDTSSTDKQYF.

This clonotype was detected only a few times. The chain is built from TRBV20-1 and TRBJ1-3, with 10 bases lining up with TRBD1. The CDR3 contains 17 residues. The germline V gene has CDR1 DFQATT and CDR2 SNEGSKA (reference sequence). Trimming at V came to 2 bases and at J to 2 bases, leaving 9 bases not matched to a gene. CDR3: CSARNSGQGGAGNTIYF. The CDR3, as DNA: TGCAGTGCTAGAAATTCCGGACAGGGGGGAGCTGGAAACACCATATATTTT.

This clonotype showed up just a few times. The J gene is TRBJ2-2, the V gene TRBV7-9; 12 positions agree with TRBD2. V dropped 5 bases and J dropped 5; count of bases not matched to a gene: 12. The CDR3 runs to 18 residues. CDR1 and CDR2 from the germline V gene are SEHNR and FQNEAQ (reference sequence). The CDR3 DNA follows: TGTGCCAGCAGCCAACAAACCCGGACTAGCGGGGATACCGGGGAGCTGTTTTTT. As protein: CASSQQTRTSGDTGELFF.

A remark on this clonotype: It may be a read error: a sequence one base away is much more abundant. V usage is TRBV6-5 and J usage is TRBJ1-5; 7 positions agree with TRBD1. The ends lost 3 bases at V and 8 bases at J; junction bases unmatched: 10. Germline values: CDR1 MNHEY, CDR2 SVGAGI. The CDR3 has 15 amino acids. This CDR3 reads CASSYSRGSMEPQHF. In DNA form, the CDR3 reads TGTGCCAGCAGTTATTCCAGGGGGAGCATGGAGCCCCAGCATTTT.